These 21 T cell receptor beta chains came from one sample sequenced in a study of regulatory T cells in long-lasting Graves disease (dated by TCRdb to about 2021). The time point label on this specimen signifies: newly diagnosed GD, antithyroid drugs for less than 3 months. For both TCR sequencing and RNA sequencing, RNA was extracted from PBMCs using TRIzol. Receptor amplification or capture employed multiplex PCR. Data came from an Illumina HiSeq 4000. iRepertoire HTBI primers and Arm-PCR amplification of CDR3 regions were used to construct TCR beta libraries. TCRdb passed the public sequencing reads through fastp at Q25 and MiXCR, retaining productive beta sequences. Entries are consolidated by CDR3 protein sequence, retaining the most common genes and DNA. The sample profile shows 350,000 to 500,000 distinct CDR3 sequences; roughly 15% of them were found once. The ten largest clones represent over 15% of the sample.

These data were also reused for a study on T cells in Graves' hyperthyroidism and ophthalmopathy.

The source material was peripheral blood mononuclear cells (PBMCs), sampled at new diagnosis, from a patient treated with antithyroid drugs. The source of these receptors is a woman aged 45-65 years with Graves disease. Donor details come from another sample of the same person, matched by shared clones.

The table lists this clonotype with a few counts. V usage is TRBV10-1 and J usage is TRBJ2-2, with no clear D. Germline CDR1 reads WNHNN; CDR2 reads SYGVQD (reference sequence). The CDR3 runs 13 residues. V was trimmed by 3 bases and J by 4 bases, leaving 6 bases between them. CDR3 region: CASSEHTTGELFF. CDR3 sequence (DNA): TGCGCCAGCAGTGAACACACCACCGGGGAGCTGTTTTTT.

With respect to this clonotype: A read error is possible here, since a much larger clone lies one base away. The chain carries TRBV6-1 and TRBJ2-1, with TRBD2 matching 9 bases. The CDR3 loop spans 15 amino acids. Germline CDR1 MNHNS, CDR2 SASEGT. The DNA of the CDR3 is TGTGCCAGCACCCTAGGGCTAGCGGGGTACAATGAGCAGCTCTTC. This sequence encodes CASTLGLAGYNEQLF.

The chain recombines TRBV10-2 with TRBJ1-6; D may be TRBD1 (5 bases). The germline CDR1 and CDR2 sequences are WSHSY and SAAADI. Between the trimmed V and J ends, which lost 5 bases and 5 bases, there was a span of 10 bases. This CDR3 is built from 14 residues. Here the CDR3 DNA reads TGCGCCAGCAGTCCTCAGGGAAATAATTCACCCCTCCACTTT. Translating it yields CASSPQGNNSPLHF.

About this clonotype itself: A clone one base away is much larger, so this may be a read error. This chain connects TRBV11-3 to TRBJ2-3; D unresolved. Germline V gives CDR1 SGHNT, CDR2 YENEEA. The CDR3 extends over 12 amino acids. The V gene lost 5 bases and the J gene lost 7 bases, with 10 bases spanning the gap. CDR3 nucleotides: TGTGCCAGCAGCCAGGAAGGGAATACGCAGTATTTT. This codes for CASSQEGNTQYF.

This clonotype was detected many times. This chain joins TRBV7-9 and TRBJ2-3; 7 positions match TRBD2. The CDR3 spans 19 residues. Trimming cost V 1 base and J 0 bases; bases outside gene matches: 13. Per germline, CDR1 SEHNR and CDR2 FQNEAQ (reference sequence). The CDR3 is CASSLDSAGDETSTDTQYF. CDR3 DNA sequence: TGTGCCAGCAGCTTAGATTCTGCGGGAGATGAAACTAGCACAGATACGCAGTATTTT.

This clonotype showed up just a few times. This chain joins TRBV7-3 and TRBJ2-1; TRBD2 agrees at 8 bases. Germline V CDR1 and CDR2: SGHTA, FQGTGA. This CDR3 has 14 residues. After removal of 3 bases from V and 8 bases from J, the junction contained 6 bases not matched to a gene. Here the CDR3 DNA reads TGTGCCAGCAGCTTTACTCTAGCGGGCTATGAGCAGTTCTTC. It yields the protein CASSFTLAGYEQFF.

The genes are TRBV2 and TRBJ1-3, with D hard to call. From germline, CDR1 is SNHLY and CDR2 FYNNEI. The CDR3 spans 17 residues. Trimming cost V 4 bases and J 0 bases, with 16 bases left between them. The CDR3 sequence: CASSVQSGRNSGNTIYF. Written as DNA, the CDR3 is TGTGCCAGCAGTGTCCAATCTGGTCGGAACTCTGGAAACACCATATATTTT.

Note on this clonotype: An end of the junction does not agree with germline; a read error may underlie this. The chain recombines TRBV30 with TRBJ2-7; 12 bases are shared with TRBD1. The CDR3 covers 15 residues. Germline V CDR1 and CDR2: GTSNPN, SVGIG (reference sequence). The CDR3 bases are TGTGCCTGGACGCAAGGGACAGGGGGCTTCTACAAGCAGTACTTC. It encodes CAWTQGTGGFYKQYF.

Points on this clonotype: This may be a read error: a much more frequent sequence differs by one nucleotide. The chain combines TRBV30 with TRBJ2-1; 8 bases are a match to TRBD1. Germline CDR1 GTSNPN, CDR2 SVGIG (reference sequence). The CDR3 is 13 residues long. The CDR3 is CAWRPDRGNEQLF. In nucleotides, the CDR3 is TGTGCCTGGAGACCCGACAGGGGCAATGAGCAGTTGTTC.

Ten or more counts support this clonotype. V gene TRBV12-3 or TRBV12-4 combines with J gene TRBJ1-1; D is perhaps TRBD1 (5 bases). This CDR3 region has 15 residues. V lost 3 bases, J lost 3 bases, and 14 bases lay in between. The CDR3: CASSLGLNRDTEAFF. The CDR3 DNA sequence: TGTGCCAGCAGTTTGGGGCTTAACCGGGACACTGAAGCTTTCTTT.

The chain links TRBV28 to TRBJ1-5; a possible D gene is TRBD1 (5 bases). Per the germline V gene, CDR1 is MDHEN and CDR2 is SYDVKM. The CDR3 has 18 amino acids. Trimming removed 6 bases at V and 9 bases at J, with 30 bases between. CDR3 region: CASRISGPRSGRRGPQHF. The CDR3 nucleotides read TGTGCCAGCAGAATTTCTGGACCACGGTCGGGGCGGCGTGGGCCCCAGCATTTT.

This chain uses TRBV7-2 with TRBJ2-7; 8 positions match TRBD2. CDR1 is SGHTA, CDR2 FQGNSA, per germline. This CDR3 region has 16 residues. The V and J ends lost 1 base and 0 bases, in that order; junction bases with no gene match: 5. The CDR3: CASSLGWSGSSYEQYF. Written as DNA, the CDR3 is TGTGCCAGCAGCTTAGGCTGGAGCGGGAGCTCCTACGAGCAGTACTTC. Drawing the rest from reference TRBV7-2 and TRBJ2-7, the complete variable domain is GAGVSQSPSNKVTEKGKDVELRCDPISGHTALYWYRQSLGQGLEFLIYFQGNSAPDKSGLPSDRFSAERTGGSVSTLTIQRTQQEDSAVYLCASSLGWSGSSYEQYFGPGTRLTVT.

Only a few counts were recorded for this clonotype. V is TRBV5-1 and J is TRBJ1-6; tentative D call: TRBD1 (5 bases). V gave up 1 base and J gave up 6 bases, with 11 bases separating them. The CDR3 sequence is 15 residues long. Germline V lookup: CDR1 SGHRS, CDR2 YFSETQ. The CDR3 protein is CASSLQGTGNSPLHF. The CDR3 region has the DNA TGCGCCAGCAGCTTGCAGGGAACCGGTAATTCACCCCTCCACTTT.

This clonotype was observed many times. This CDR3 reads CASSYRQGTTGELFF. For the CDR3, the DNA is TGTGCCAGCAGTTATAGACAGGGGACGACCGGGGAGCTGTTTTTT. This sequence joins TRBV28 and TRBJ2-2; 8 bases match TRBD1. The junction had 6 bases not matched to a gene; V was cut back by 4 bases and J by 5 bases. The germline CDR1 and CDR2 sequences are MDHEN and SYDVKM. This CDR3 is 15 amino acids long.

At least ten counts were recorded for this clonotype. V and J are TRBV20-1 and TRBJ2-1, with 13 bases matching TRBD2. J gave up 5 bases and V 3 bases, and 13 bases lay outside the gene matches. Germline CDR1 reads DFQATT; CDR2 reads SNEGSKA (reference sequence). The CDR3 sequence is 18 residues long. CDR3 loop: CSASRTSGSTGYDNEQFF. The DNA of the CDR3 is TGCAGTGCTAGTAGGACTAGCGGGAGCACGGGGTACGACAATGAGCAGTTCTTC.

The gene calls are TRBV24-1 and TRBJ2-2; D not certain. This CDR3 contains 14 residues. Germline V gene lookup returns CDR1 KGHDR and CDR2 SFDVKD. V lost 6 bases and J lost 3, with 10 bases in between. CDR3 protein: CATSPGRDTGELFF. CDR3 bases: TGTGCCACCAGTCCAGGCCGGGACACCGGGGAGCTGTTTTTT.

This chain uses TRBV5-6 with TRBJ2-2; 14 bases map to TRBD2. V lost 3 bases, J lost 7 bases, and 5 bases stayed unmatched. The V gene's germline CDR1 is SGHDT and CDR2 YYEEEE. The CDR3 is 16 amino acids. The CDR3, as DNA: TGTGCCAGCAGCTGGGGGACTAGCGGGAGCAGCGGGGAGCTGTTTTTT. Protein product: CASSWGTSGSSGELFF.

This clonotype has at least ten counts. CDR3 bases: TGCAGTGCTAGAGGGACAAGAGGGGATGAAAAACTGTTTTTT. This encodes CSARGTRGDEKLFF. This sequence joins TRBV20-1 and TRBJ1-4; maybe TRBD1 (5 bases). This CDR3 is 14 amino acids long. Germline CDR1 and CDR2: DFQATT and SNEGSKA (reference sequence). V lost 1 base and J lost 6, with 12 bases in between.

Ten or more counts support this clonotype. The genes are TRBV28 and TRBJ2-3; perhaps D is TRBD1 or TRBD2 (6 bases each). V was pared by 7 bases and J by 6 bases, with 17 bases between. This CDR3 is built from 14 residues. Germline V lookup: CDR1 MDHEN, CDR2 SYDVKM. The CDR3 bases are TGTGCCAGCACCCAAGGGGGGAGCCCGGATACGCAGTATTTT. Translation: CASTQGGSPDTQYF.

Ten or more counts support this clonotype. The rearrangement links TRBV11-2 to TRBJ2-7, with a possible D match to TRBD1 (5 bases). In germline, CDR1 is SGHAT, CDR2 FQNNGV. This CDR3 region has 16 residues. The V end was cut by 5 bases, the J end by 1 base, with 18 bases between. CDR3 protein: CASSLTLQDLSYEQYF. In DNA, the CDR3 is TGTGCCAGCAGCCTTACCCTACAGGATCTGTCCTACGAGCAGTACTTC.

The chain is built from TRBV12-3 or TRBV12-4 and TRBJ2-5, with D perhaps TRBD1 or TRBD2 (5 bases each). The CDR3 contains 15 residues. The V end lost 7 bases, the J end lost 1 base, and 16 bases lay between the germline ends. The CDR3 loop reads CASTLSPGAQETQYF. In DNA form, the CDR3 reads TGTGCCAGCACTCTCTCACCCGGGGCCCAAGAGACCCAGTACTTC.